The 28 T cell receptor beta chains presented below share a single source sample, sequenced in a study of neurological immune-mediated disorders. TCRdb re-called the 5' RACE reads with MiXCR, one entry per CDR3 protein. The sample contains 57,000 or so distinct CDR3 sequences, approximately 10% of which appear only once. Input material: PBMCs. Every receptor here comes from a man in his 60s in good health.

This clonotype was detected ten times or more. This chain links TRBV10-3 with TRBJ2-5; D gene ambiguous. Germline CDR1 reads ENHRY; CDR2 reads SYGVKD. V gave up 7 bases and J gave up 4 bases, with 13 bases separating them. The CDR3 sequence is 13 residues long. The CDR3 region is CAITSNPGETQYF. The CDR3 bases are TGTGCCATCACCTCAAACCCGGGAGAGACCCAGTACTTC.

This clonotype was counted a few times. A read error may produce the germline difference seen at one junction end. The V gene is TRBV5-1, the J gene TRBJ1-1, with D possibly TRBD1 on 6 matching bases. Germline V gene sequence: CDR1 SGHRS, CDR2 YFSETQ. CDR3 size: 15 residues. The CDR3 DNA sequence: TGCGGCAGCAGCTTGCTTGGGGGGCAGAGCACTGAAGCTTTCTTT. Residues: CGSSLLGGQSTEAFF.

This clonotype was found many times. The V gene is TRBV7-2, the J gene TRBJ1-5; D may be TRBD1 (5 bases). This CDR3 comprises 15 residues. Germline lookup yields CDR1 SGHTA and CDR2 FQGNSA. Trimming shortened V by 1 base and J by 6 bases, and 13 bases separated the two germline ends. CDR3 residues: CASSLDSGGGQPQHF. The DNA of the CDR3 is TGTGCCAGCAGCTTAGATTCGGGGGGGGGTCAGCCCCAGCATTTT.

Points on this clonotype: A much larger clone sits a single nucleotide away, making a read error possible. The chain is built from TRBV27 and TRBJ2-5, with D unclear. Germline assignment: CDR1 MNHEY and CDR2 SMNVEV (reference sequence). The CDR3 length is 13 residues. Trimming removed 7 bases from V and 1 base from J, with 10 bases in between. CDR3 coding DNA: TGTGCCAGCAAGTGTCAACTCCAAGAGACCCAGTACTTC. This encodes CASKCQLQETQYF.

There are many counts of this clonotype. The chain employs TRBV28 and TRBJ2-7; D tentatively reads TRBD1 or TRBD2 (5 bases each). The ends were cut back, 1 base at V and 4 bases at J, with 17 bases in the middle. The CDR3 runs to 16 residues. Germline values: CDR1 MDHEN, CDR2 SYDVKM. This CDR3 reads CASSLFGAGERYEQYF. CDR3 bases: TGTGCCAGCAGTTTATTCGGGGCAGGAGAAAGGTACGAGCAGTACTTC. The whole variable domain, filled in from reference TRBV28 and TRBJ2-7, reads DVKVTQSSRYLVKRTGEKVFLECVQDMDHENMFWYRQDPGLGLRLIYFSYDVKMKEKGDIPEGYSVSREKKERFSLILESASTNQTSMYLCASSLFGAGERYEQYFGPGTRLTVT.

This clonotype was seen repeatedly, ten times or more. The chain joins TRBV5-6 to TRBJ2-2, with 8 bases fitting TRBD1. V was pared by 5 bases and J by 1 base, with 4 bases of the junction left unmatched. The CDR3 is 15 amino acids. The germline gives CDR1 SGHDT, CDR2 YYEEEE. The CDR3 coding sequence is TGTGCCAGCAGTCGGACAGGGAGGAACACCGGGGAGCTGTTTTTT. Its protein is CASSRTGRNTGELFF.

The chain links TRBV24-1 to TRBJ2-1; D gene uncertain. CDR3 size: 13 residues. The V and J ends lost 5 bases and 13 bases respectively, with 17 bases between them. Germline CDR1 KGHDR, CDR2 SFDVKD. The CDR3: CATSAVGLPFQFF. The CDR3 DNA reads TGTGCCACCAGTGCCGTAGGTCTTCCGTTCCAGTTCTTC.

This clonotype was picked up many times. The chain uses TRBV6-5 and TRBJ2-7; maybe TRBD1 (6 bases). Germline V CDR1 and CDR2: MNHEY, SVGAGI. The CDR3 runs to 12 residues. V lost 8 bases and J lost 5, with 13 bases in between. CDR3 protein: CASGGQIHEQYF. The DNA for the CDR3 is TGTGCCAGCGGTGGACAGATCCACGAGCAGTACTTC.

This clonotype was seen many times. V is TRBV20-1 and J is TRBJ2-7, with D hard to call. Trimming stripped 5 bases from V and 5 bases from J, with 13 bases between. The CDR3 runs to 12 residues. Per germline, CDR1 DFQATT and CDR2 SNEGSKA (reference sequence). The CDR3 spells CSAGRQGNEQYF. The CDR3 nucleotides read TGCAGTGCTGGCCGACAAGGGAACGAGCAGTACTTC.

This clonotype was seen many times. V and J are TRBV20-1 and TRBJ2-1, with a possible D match to TRBD2 (5 bases). CDR3 size: 14 residues. Germline-derived CDR1 and CDR2 are DFQATT and SNEGSKA (reference sequence). V lost 4 bases, J lost 4 bases, and 14 bases lay in between. CDR3 sequence reads: CSAIGEISYNEQFF. CDR3 nucleotides: TGCAGTGCTATCGGGGAGATCTCTTACAATGAGCAGTTCTTC.

Many counts were recorded for this clonotype. This chain connects TRBV5-5 to TRBJ1-4, with D possibly being TRBD1 (5 bases). CDR1 is SGHKS, CDR2 YYEKEE, per germline (reference sequence). This CDR3 is 15 amino acids long. With 4 bases removed from V and 6 bases from J, the gap between germline ends came to 16 bases. For the CDR3, the DNA is TGTGCCAGCAGCCAACCGGGACCCTGGGATGAAAAACTGTTTTTT. Translated: CASSQPGPWDEKLFF.

This clonotype was seen repeatedly, ten times or more. CDR3 amino acids: CASSGDRAHYNEQFF. The DNA for the CDR3 is TGTGCCAGCAGCGGTGACAGGGCCCACTACAATGAGCAGTTCTTC. The chain joins TRBV12-3 or TRBV12-4 to TRBJ2-1; 7 positions agree with TRBD1. V shed 6 bases and J 3 bases; nucleotides not matched to a gene: 8. The CDR3 consists of 15 residues.

This clonotype was picked up many times. The chain uses TRBV5-1 and TRBJ1-2, with a possible D match to TRBD1 (5 bases). Germline loops: CDR1 SGHRS, CDR2 YFSETQ. Trimming removed 2 bases from V and 4 bases from J, with 18 bases in between. The CDR3 has 16 amino acids. CDR3 loop: CASSLSSANQGYGYTF. CDR3 nucleotide sequence: TGCGCCAGCAGCTTATCGTCCGCAAACCAGGGCTATGGCTACACCTTC.

This clonotype was detected ten times or more. This chain connects TRBV7-2 to TRBJ2-3; D is possibly TRBD2 (6 bases). The CDR3 extends over 16 amino acids. Germline V lookup: CDR1 SGHTA, CDR2 FQGNSA. V gave up 5 bases and J gave up 2 bases, with 17 bases separating them. The CDR3 region is CASSQGAGIFTDTQYF. The CDR3 nucleotides read TGTGCCAGCAGCCAAGGGGCGGGGATTTTCACAGATACGCAGTATTTT.

This clonotype was recorded at least ten times. The V and J genes are TRBV7-2 and TRBJ1-6; D not certain. CDR1 and CDR2 (germline): SGHTA, FQGNSA. The CDR3 has 14 residues. V shed 2 bases and J shed 12 bases, with 14 bases lying between them. CDR3 nucleotides: TGTGCCAGCAGCTTATTACGCGGAGCAGGACCCCTCCACTTT. Protein sequence: CASSLLRGAGPLHF.

This clonotype has a handful of counts. This chain connects TRBV7-2 to TRBJ2-5, with 11 bases matching TRBD2. In germline, CDR1 is SGHTA, CDR2 FQGNSA. J was trimmed by 4 bases and V by 5 bases; bases with no gene match: 6. This CDR3 is built from 15 residues. Written as DNA, the CDR3 is TGTGCCAGCAGCGAAGACCTAGCGGGGGGAGAGACCCAGTACTTC. Translated, it gives CASSEDLAGGETQYF.

By sample fraction, this clonotype is medium-sized (0.01 to 0.1%). The V and J genes are TRBV5-1 and TRBJ2-1; TRBD2 matches 7 bases. Trimming removed 2 bases from V and 0 bases from J; junction bases left unmatched: 5. Germline V lookup: CDR1 SGHRS, CDR2 YFSETQ. This CDR3 has 16 residues. The CDR3 here is CASSFGRGSSYNEQFF. CDR3 coding DNA: TGCGCCAGCAGCTTTGGGCGGGGGAGCTCCTACAATGAGCAGTTCTTC.

This clonotype has ten or more counts. V usage is TRBV20-1 and J usage is TRBJ1-1; D unclear. The CDR3 loop spans 13 amino acids. Trimming shortened V by 6 bases and J by 1 base, and 12 bases separated the two germline ends. CDR1 and CDR2 (germline): DFQATT, SNEGSKA (reference sequence). CDR3: CSAPRQSNTEAFF. The CDR3 coding sequence is TGCAGTGCGCCCCGCCAGTCGAACACTGAAGCTTTCTTT.

This clonotype was detected ten times or more. This chain joins TRBV4-3 and TRBJ1-4; D not certain. There are 15 residues in the CDR3. Germline V gene data show CDR1 as LGHNA and CDR2 as YSLEER. The germline V and J ends were trimmed by 3 bases and 2 bases, with 10 bases remaining between them. CDR3 region: CASSQSPTTNEKLFF. DNA of the CDR3: TGCGCCAGCAGCCAGAGTCCGACCACTAATGAAAAACTGTTTTTT.

Ten or more counts support this clonotype. The genes are TRBV7-9 and TRBJ2-7; TRBD2 matches 12 bases. The trim removed 2 bases at V and 5 bases at J, leaving 4 bases unmatched. Germline-derived CDR1 and CDR2 are SEHNR and FQNEAQ (reference sequence). The CDR3 has 15 residues. The CDR3 region has the DNA TGTGCCAGCAGCTTACTAGCGGGGGGGGCCAACGAGCAGTACTTC. Its protein product is CASSLLAGGANEQYF.

There are many counts of this clonotype. The chain recombines TRBV20-1 with TRBJ2-1; 14 nucleotides align to TRBD2. The CDR3 totals 16 residues. CDR1 is DFQATT and CDR2 is SNEGSKA in the germline V gene (reference sequence). V was pared by 5 bases and J by 8 bases, with 11 bases of the junction left unmatched. The CDR3 bases are TGCAGTGCTCGGACTAGCGGGGGGAATCGGATGGATGAGCAGTTCTTC. It translates to CSARTSGGNRMDEQFF.

This clonotype was detected only a few times. The rearrangement uses TRBV5-1 and TRBJ1-1; tentative D call: TRBD1 (5 bases). This CDR3 has 14 residues. CDR1 and CDR2 (germline): SGHRS, YFSETQ. V was clipped by 4 bases and J by 8 bases, with 18 bases between them. DNA for the CDR3: TGCGCCAGCAGCCCAGGTGGGGGTATCGAAGAAGCTTTCTTT. It encodes CASSPGGGIEEAFF.

Turning to this clonotype: A much more abundant neighbour one base away suggests this may be a read error. The CDR3 region is CASSTTGTGDQNTIYF. The CDR3 bases are TGCGCCAGCAGCACTACCGGGACAGGGGATCAGAACACCATATATTTT. The chain carries TRBV5-1 and TRBJ1-3; 10 bases match TRBD1. After removal of 4 bases from V and 7 bases from J, the junction contained 11 bases not matched to a gene. Germline V gene data show CDR1 as SGHRS and CDR2 as YFSETQ. The CDR3 extends over 16 amino acids.

This clonotype came up many times. This chain connects TRBV15 to TRBJ2-7, with D perhaps TRBD2 (5 bases). V was cut by 4 bases and J by 3 bases, with 13 bases left in between. Germline values: CDR1 LNHNV, CDR2 YYDKDF (reference sequence). The CDR3 totals 14 residues. The chain's CDR3 is CATSTNLGSYEQYF. The CDR3 DNA follows: TGTGCCACCAGCACTAATCTTGGGAGCTACGAGCAGTACTTC.

This clonotype was seen at least ten times. The chain combines TRBV18 with TRBJ2-1; TRBD1 matches 7 bases. CDR1 KGHSH and CDR2 LQKENI come from the germline V gene. This CDR3 comprises 16 residues. The V and J ends lost 0 bases and 5 bases, in that order; junction bases with no gene match: 7. The DNA of the CDR3 is TGTGCCAGCTCACCACCAATTACAGGGGTCAACAATGAGCAGTTCTTC. Residues: CASSPPITGVNNEQFF.

This clonotype was detected many times. J is TRBJ2-7 and V is TRBV7-3; the D is unclear. The CDR3 has 15 residues. The germline V gene has CDR1 SGHTA and CDR2 FQGTGA. Trimming removed 5 bases from V and 2 bases from J, with 16 bases in between. CDR3 nucleotides: TGTGCCAGCAGCCCCCACCCCCTGGGCACCTACGAGCAGTACTTC. Protein product: CASSPHPLGTYEQYF.

Ten or more counts support this clonotype. The rearrangement joins TRBV7-9 to TRBJ1-1, with D unresolved. The V gene lost 4 bases and the J gene lost 0 bases, with 6 bases spanning the gap. Germline values: CDR1 SEHNR, CDR2 FQNEAQ (reference sequence). The CDR3 totals 13 residues. DNA for the CDR3: TGTGCCAGCAGCTGGCCAGTGAACACTGAAGCTTTCTTT. The encoded protein is CASSWPVNTEAFF.

In this sample, this clonotype turned up many times. The chain uses TRBV7-2 and TRBJ2-3; 8 bases match TRBD2. The V gene end was trimmed by 5 bases and the J gene end by 1 base; junction bases not matched to a gene: 8. Germline V CDR1 and CDR2: SGHTA, FQGNSA. The CDR3 is 16 amino acids. The CDR3 nucleotides read TGTGCCAGCAGCCCGCATGGAGCGGGGGGCACAGATACGCAGTATTTT. As protein: CASSPHGAGGTDTQYF.